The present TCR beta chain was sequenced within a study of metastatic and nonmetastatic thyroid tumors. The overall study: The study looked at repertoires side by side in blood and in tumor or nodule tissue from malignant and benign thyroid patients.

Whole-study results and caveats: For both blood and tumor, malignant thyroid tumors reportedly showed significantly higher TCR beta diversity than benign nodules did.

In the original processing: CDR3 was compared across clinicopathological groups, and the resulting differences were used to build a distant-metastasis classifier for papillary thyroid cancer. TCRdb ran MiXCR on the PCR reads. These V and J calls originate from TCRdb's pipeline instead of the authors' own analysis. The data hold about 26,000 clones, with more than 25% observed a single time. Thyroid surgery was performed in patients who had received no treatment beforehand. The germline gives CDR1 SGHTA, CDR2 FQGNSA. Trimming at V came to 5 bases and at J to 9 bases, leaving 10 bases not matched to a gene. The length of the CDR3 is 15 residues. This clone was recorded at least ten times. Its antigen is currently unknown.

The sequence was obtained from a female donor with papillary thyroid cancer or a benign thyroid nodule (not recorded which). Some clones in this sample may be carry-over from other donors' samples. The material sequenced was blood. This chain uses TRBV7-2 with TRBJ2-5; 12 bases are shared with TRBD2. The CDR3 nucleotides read TGTGCCAGCAGCCCCGAACTAGCGGGGGGAGTGGCCCAGTACTTC. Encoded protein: CASSPELAGGVAQYF.